This T cell receptor beta chain was captured in a study of somatic mutations in cytotoxic T cells in rheumatoid arthritis. The investigators isolated CD4+ and CD8+ cells by positive magnetic bead selection and checked their purity by flow cytometry. About this clone itself: Its antigen is undetermined.

The data were produced by immunoSEQ multiplex PCR, yet TCRdb's version contains in-frame clones alone and is incomplete. Of more than 9,000 clones listed, 65% to 80% are singletons. Findings and limits, study-wide: Levels of CD8+ T-cell clonality in rheumatoid arthritis patients were statistically indistinguishable from those seen in age-matched healthy controls, with no significant difference.

The clonotype was recovered from an adult with rheumatoid arthritis. Sequenced: CD8+ T cells sorted from blood.

CDR3: CASSTHRGPFEAFF. The DNA for the CDR3 is TGTGCCAGCAGCACCCACAGGGGGCCATTTGAAGCTTTCTTT. The chain recombines TRBV11-2 with TRBJ1-1; 9 bases agree with TRBD1. The germline gives CDR1 SGHAT, CDR2 FQNNGV. The junction had 8 bases not matched to a gene; V was cut back by 5 bases and J by 7 bases. This CDR3 has 14 residues.